This T cell receptor beta chain derives from a study of T cell responses to AZD1222 COVID-19 vaccine. As for the study in general: Whether given at about 4 or about 12 weeks, second doses were pooled.

Findings and limits, study-wide: Possibly, clonal diversity was underestimated; donors were largely white British and included more females. At study baseline, merely six AZD1222 recipients were seropositive.

This clone was seen a single time. Its matching antigen is unknown. Sequencing was performed with immunoSEQ multiplex PCR; in TCRdb, only in-frame clones are kept and a portion is missing. There are roughly 130,000 clones in the sample; 88% occur only once, and about 7.9% lies in the top ten. The J segment lost 0 bases and the V segment lost 8 bases, leaving 7 bases of the junction unmatched. From germline, CDR1 is MNHEY and CDR2 SVGAGI. CDR3 length: 14 residues. This TCR was sampled from an adult in good health. The starting material was peripheral blood, obtained on day 0 of AZD1222 vaccination. This sequence joins TRBV6-5 and TRBJ2-7, with 7 positions matching TRBD1. The CDR3 here is CASFKGQYSYEQYF. In nucleotides, the CDR3 is TGTGCCAGCTTTAAGGGACAGTACTCCTACGAGCAGTACTTC.